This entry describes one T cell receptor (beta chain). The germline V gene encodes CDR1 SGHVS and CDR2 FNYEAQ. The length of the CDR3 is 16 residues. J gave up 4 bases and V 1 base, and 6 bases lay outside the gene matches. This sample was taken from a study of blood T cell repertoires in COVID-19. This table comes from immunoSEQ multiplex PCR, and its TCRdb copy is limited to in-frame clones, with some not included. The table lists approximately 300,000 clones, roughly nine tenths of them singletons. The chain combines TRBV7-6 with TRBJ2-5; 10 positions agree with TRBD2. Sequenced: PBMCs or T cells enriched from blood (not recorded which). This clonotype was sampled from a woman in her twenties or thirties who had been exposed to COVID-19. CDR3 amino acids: CASSLEVAGGRETQYF. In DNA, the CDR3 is TGTGCCAGCAGCTTAGAGGTAGCGGGGGGCCGAGAGACCCAGTACTTC.